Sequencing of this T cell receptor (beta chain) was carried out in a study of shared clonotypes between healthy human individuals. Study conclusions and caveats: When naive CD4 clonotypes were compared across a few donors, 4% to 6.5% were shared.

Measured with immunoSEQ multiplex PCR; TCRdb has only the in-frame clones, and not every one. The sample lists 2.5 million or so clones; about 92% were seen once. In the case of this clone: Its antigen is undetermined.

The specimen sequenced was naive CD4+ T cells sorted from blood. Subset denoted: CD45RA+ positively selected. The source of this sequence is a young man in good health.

CDR3 nucleotide sequence: TGTGCCAGCAGCGCCACAGGGGGCAATAAGTACGAGCAGTACTTC. Its translation: CASSATGGNKYEQYF. J is TRBJ2-7 and V is TRBV5-6; 9 bases fit TRBD1. The CDR3 loop spans 15 amino acids. J gave up 4 bases and V 4 bases, and 9 bases lay outside the gene matches. The V gene's germline CDR1 is SGHDT and CDR2 YYEEEE.